This T cell receptor (beta chain) was sequenced during a study of cytomegalovirus exposure and HLA in healthy donors. About the research overall: From donors who were HLA-typed, an early data release held around 85 million unique TCRs. Study outcomes and limitations: There were some public TCRs occurring in many donors, but most TCR sequences were rare.

The PCR contained 60 Vbeta and 13 Jbeta primers. Data came from immunoSEQ multiplex PCR; TCRdb stores just in-frame clones and leaves some out. The sample includes roughly 180,000 clones, around 74% of them seen just once. This clone was seen a single time. Antigen unknown. Germline V lookup: CDR1 LGHNA, CDR2 YNFKEQ. V lost 1 base and J 0 bases, leaving 13 bases between the germline ends. The CDR3 covers 16 residues. The sequence was obtained from a girl aged 5 to 17 in good health and CMV-seropositive. The chain couples TRBV4-2 to TRBJ2-7; D is uncertain. Sequenced input: PBMCs. CDR3 nucleotides: TGTGCCAGCAGCCAAGTCCTGACACCCAGCTCCTACGAGCAGTACTTC. Translation: CASSQVLTPSSYEQYF.